This T cell receptor beta chain was identified during a study of cytomegalovirus exposure and HLA in healthy donors. Here immunoSEQ multiplex PCR was the method, and the copy in TCRdb shows in-frame clones only, minus some. The sample has 150,000 to 200,000 clones, around nine tenths seen once. The germline V gene encodes CDR1 WNHNN and CDR2 SYGVQD (reference sequence). The length of the CDR3 is 15 residues. The J segment lost 7 bases and the V segment lost 7 bases, leaving 9 bases of the junction unmatched. The sample consisted of PBMCs. This TCR was recovered from a man between 18 and 29 years old in good health and CMV-seronegative. V gene TRBV10-1 combines with J gene TRBJ2-7; the match to TRBD2 covers 14 bases. The CDR3 region has the DNA TGCGCCAGCAACACGGGACTAGCGGGAGCTGGAGAGCAGTACTTC. This codes for CASNTGLAGAGEQYF.